This record looks at one TCR beta chain sequence and its context. The sample is drawn from a study of CD8 T cells in Susac syndrome. Losses at the gene ends were 2 bases for V and 6 bases for J; bases not matched to a gene: 9. The CDR3 totals 16 residues. Looked up from germline, CDR1 is SGHDT and CDR2 is YYEEEE. RNA totalling 0.5 to 1 ug underwent reverse transcription with random hexamers. TCRdb passed the immunoSEQ multiplex PCR reads through MiXCR, listing each CDR3 protein once. The sample has 180,000 or so distinct CDR3 sequences; 90% to 95% are singletons. V and J are TRBV5-6 and TRBJ1-5, with 9 nucleotides matching TRBD1. The sequenced sample consisted of CD4+ T cells from PBMCs. The source is a human donor with multiple sclerosis. The CDR3 spells CASSFTGTGRVQPQHF. The DNA of the CDR3 is TGTGCCAGCAGCTTTACCGGGACAGGGAGGGTTCAGCCCCAGCATTTT.